Shown below are 12 T cell receptor beta chains from a single sample sequenced in a study of regulatory T cells in long-lasting Graves disease. TCR beta libraries were built with iRepertoire HTBI primers and Arm-PCR of CDR3 regions. In TCRdb, the multiplex PCR reads were re-called with MiXCR into one record per CDR3 protein. The table records about 540,000 distinct CDR3 sequences, roughly 12% of them present only once. Documented time point: newly diagnosed GD, antithyroid drugs for less than 3 months. The TCR library used RNA extracted from PBMCs. These data are also associated with another study on T cells in Graves' hyperthyroidism and ophthalmopathy.

The specimen was peripheral blood mononuclear cells (PBMCs), collected at new diagnosis, from a patient treated with antithyroid drugs. Every receptor here comes from a man between 25 and 39 years old with Graves disease.

The chain combines TRBV19 with TRBJ2-1, with D unclear. Looked up from germline, CDR1 is LNHDA and CDR2 is SQIVND (reference sequence). The length of the CDR3 is 13 residues. The V end lost 6 bases, the J end lost 10 bases, and 16 bases lay between the germline ends. The CDR3 region is CASRPLSGHEQFF. CDR3 DNA: TGTGCCAGTAGGCCCCTCAGTGGTCACGAGCAGTTCTTC.

V usage is TRBV4-1 and J usage is TRBJ1-2; perhaps TRBD1 as D (5 bases). From germline, CDR1 is MGHRA and CDR2 YSYEKL. This CDR3 is built from 15 residues. V shed 0 bases and J shed 8 bases, with 16 bases lying between them. CDR3 residues: CASSQDQAGRVGYTF. The CDR3 bases are TGCGCCAGCAGCCAAGATCAGGCAGGGCGGGTCGGCTACACCTTC.

The sample holds a few counts of this clonotype. The chain uses TRBV12-3 or TRBV12-4 and TRBJ2-1, with D possibly matching TRBD1 (6 bases). CDR3 length: 12 amino acids. V was clipped by 11 bases and J by 9 bases, with 17 bases between them. DNA for the CDR3: TGTGCCGTGCCCTCAGGGGCTGGTGAGCAGTTCTTC. It specifies CAVPSGAGEQFF.

V gene TRBV11-2 combines with J gene TRBJ2-3; 10 nucleotides line up with TRBD2. Per the germline V gene, CDR1 is SGHAT and CDR2 is FQNNGV. The CDR3 is 18 residues long. Trimming removed 5 bases from V and 4 bases from J; junction bases left unmatched: 15. The CDR3 reads CASSPRPQREGSSDTQYF. The DNA of the CDR3 is TGTGCCAGCAGCCCACGACCTCAGCGGGAGGGGTCTTCAGATACGCAGTATTTT.

This clonotype was picked up many times. The chain is built from TRBV7-9 and TRBJ2-7; 7 bases are shared with TRBD1. The germline CDR1 and CDR2 sequences are SEHNR and FQNEAQ (reference sequence). The CDR3 loop spans 14 amino acids. Trimming removed 5 bases from V and 3 bases from J; junction bases left unmatched: 7. For the CDR3, the DNA is TGTGCCAGCAGCGAGACAGGGATACGCTACGAGCAGTACTTC. Amino acids: CASSETGIRYEQYF.

A remark on this clonotype: This sequence may be a read error, since a much larger clone differs from it by one base. The genes are TRBV5-1 and TRBJ2-2, with D maybe TRBD1 (6 bases). Per the germline V gene, CDR1 is SGHRS and CDR2 is YFSETQ. The CDR3 extends over 16 amino acids. The CDR3 DNA reads TGCGCCAGCAGCTTCATGAGGGGGTCGAACACCGGGAAGCTGTTTTTT. Protein product: CASSFMRGSNTGKLFF.

The rearrangement links TRBV24-1 to TRBJ2-2; 7 bases fit TRBD1. CDR3 length: 15 residues. V lost 5 bases to trimming and J lost 1 base; unmatched junction nucleotides: 3. Germline CDR1 and CDR2: KGHDR and SFDVKD. This chain's CDR3 is CATSGDSWNTGELFF. DNA of the CDR3: TGTGCCACCAGTGGGGACAGCTGGAACACCGGGGAGCTGTTTTTT.

This clonotype was observed many times. DNA of the CDR3: TGTGCCAGCAGGACGGACTTCCCCTCCTACGAGCAGTACTTC. Its protein is CASRTDFPSYEQYF. V and J are TRBV5-5 and TRBJ2-7; maybe TRBD2 (5 bases). This CDR3 region has 14 residues. The V gene's germline CDR1 is SGHKS and CDR2 YYEKEE (reference sequence). Trimming stripped 5 bases from V and 0 bases from J, with 12 bases between. The full variable domain, rest sourced from reference TRBV5-5 and TRBJ2-7, is DAGVTQSPTHLIKTRGQQVTLRCSPISGHKSVSWYQQVLGQGPQFIFQYYEKEERGRGNFPDRFSARQFPNYSSELNVNALLLGDSALYLCASRTDFPSYEQYFGPGTRLTVT.

The genes are TRBV20-1 and TRBJ2-5; D call uncertain. Deletions cut 1 base from V and 0 bases from J, with 18 bases between. Germline values: CDR1 DFQATT, CDR2 SNEGSKA (reference sequence). This CDR3 is built from 17 residues. CDR3 nucleotide sequence: TGCAGTGCTAGAGGCCCCCACCCCTCTTTGTACCAAGAGACCCAGTACTTC. Translated: CSARGPHPSLYQETQYF.

This chain uses TRBV14 with TRBJ2-3; a weak D match, TRBD1 (6 bases). Trimming left V 4 bases short and J 2 bases short, with 16 bases between. The CDR3 runs 16 residues. CDR1 is SGHDN and CDR2 is FVKESK in the germline V gene. In DNA form, the CDR3 reads TGTGCCAGCAGCCGCCTCTTGGGGGCGATCACAGATACGCAGTATTTT. Protein: CASSRLLGAITDTQYF.

This clonotype was counted a few times. This rearrangement joins TRBV4-1 to TRBJ2-7; maybe TRBD1 (6 bases). CDR1 is MGHRA and CDR2 is YSYEKL in the germline V gene. CDR3 length: 15 amino acids. V lost 5 bases, J lost 5 bases, and 19 bases lay in between. Here the CDR3 reads CASSTVGQGRHEQYF. In DNA form, the CDR3 reads TGCGCCAGCAGCACCGTGGGGCAGGGGAGACACGAGCAGTACTTC.

This clonotype has more than one count but fewer than ten. The chain is built from TRBV27 and TRBJ2-1; D call uncertain. The CDR3 totals 13 residues. The V and J ends lost 6 bases and 1 base respectively, with 7 bases between them. Germline V gives CDR1 MNHEY, CDR2 SMNVEV (reference sequence). CDR3: CASRQLSYNEQFF. The CDR3 DNA reads as TGTGCCAGCAGACAGTTATCCTACAATGAGCAGTTCTTC.